The entry that follows covers one TCR beta chain sequence. No antigen is known for it. The data are from a study of T cells in Graves' hyperthyroidism and ophthalmopathy. About the study: At initial diagnosis, before any treatment had begun, peripheral blood was obtained.

V lost 9 bases to trimming and J lost 8 bases, with 23 bases between them. Germline CDR1 is LNHDA and CDR2 is SQIVND (reference sequence). The CDR3 loop spans 15 amino acids. The source material, RNA transcripts, was used to amplify TCR beta CDR3 regions. HTBI primers were the set used in a first-round RT-PCR of the TCR CDR3. TCRdb called the multiplex PCR reads again in MiXCR, with one record for every CDR3 protein. This sample yields 370,000 or so distinct CDR3 sequences, of which around a quarter are seen a single time; roughly 70% belongs to the top ten. Fresh 10 ml peripheral blood yielded PBMCs. Study-level findings and limits: Most thyroid clonotypes with frequency above 0.001 were detected in blood.

Sequencing was carried out using blood. The clonotype comes from a man aged 45-60 years with Graves' hyperthyroidism. The chain joins TRBV19 to TRBJ2-1, with a possible D match to TRBD1 (5 bases). The CDR3 DNA reads TGTGCCAGCGCCTCTCGGGCTGGGGCCATGGATGAGCAGTTCTTC. It is translated as CASASRAGAMDEQFF.